Listed below are T cell receptor beta chains from one sample, sequenced in a study of CXCR3-negative and CXCR3-positive naive CD8 T cells. TCRdb reanalyzed the 5' RACE reads, giving one entry per CDR3 protein sequence and no DNA. The table lists under 55,000 distinct CDR3 sequences. The sample consisted of memory CD8+ T cells from blood. The origin of the receptors is a human donor in good health. Some clones in this sample may be carry-over from other donors' samples. Both conserved end residues are part of each CDR3. The order of the fields is clone size, J gene, V gene, CDR3 protein. Some rows mark clone size as missing; the rest say once, few, many or name a class of expanded clone.

abundance: -; j_gene: TRBJ2-2; v_gene: TRBV7-2; CDR3aa: CASIIGITGELFF
abundance: -; j_gene: TRBJ2-1; v_gene: TRBV29-1; CDR3aa: CSVTGGLDEQFF
abundance: -; j_gene: TRBJ2-7; v_gene: TRBV29-1; CDR3aa: CSVGGSYEQYF
abundance: -; j_gene: TRBJ2-7; v_gene: TRBV4-3; CDR3aa: CASSPSSGGDYEQYF
abundance: large; j_gene: TRBJ2-3; v_gene: TRBV29-1; CDR3aa: CSLYLGEGTDTQYF
abundance: -; j_gene: TRBJ2-5; v_gene: TRBV28; CDR3aa: CATTLAVQETQYF
abundance: -; j_gene: TRBJ2-7; v_gene: TRBV23-1; CDR3aa: CASSQGTVMTYEQYF
abundance: -; j_gene: TRBJ2-6; v_gene: TRBV5-6; CDR3aa: CASSFGTGGNSGANVLTF
abundance: -; j_gene: TRBJ2-1; v_gene: TRBV7-8; CDR3aa: CASSPGAGVNEQFF
abundance: -; j_gene: TRBJ1-2; v_gene: TRBV13; CDR3aa: CASSLNPNYGYTF
abundance: -; j_gene: TRBJ2-5; v_gene: TRBV7-6; CDR3aa: CASSLSNRAETQYF
abundance: -; j_gene: TRBJ1-2; v_gene: TRBV7-2; CDR3aa: CASSLGAGPYGYTF
abundance: -; j_gene: TRBJ1-1; v_gene: TRBV5-1; CDR3aa: CASSLAFGPEAFF
abundance: -; j_gene: TRBJ2-1; v_gene: TRBV4-3; CDR3aa: CASTAAVFYNEQFF
abundance: -; j_gene: TRBJ2-3; v_gene: TRBV29-1; CDR3aa: CSVSPASPDTQYF
abundance: -; j_gene: TRBJ2-7; v_gene: TRBV29-1; CDR3aa: CSVKGTGPYEQYF
abundance: -; j_gene: TRBJ2-7; v_gene: TRBV7-6; CDR3aa: CASSSTPGLAEIYEQYF
abundance: -; j_gene: TRBJ2-1; v_gene: TRBV4-3; CDR3aa: CASSQGEEQFF
abundance: -; j_gene: TRBJ1-1; v_gene: TRBV12-3/TRBV12-4; CDR3aa: CASSLGGSNTEAFF
abundance: -; j_gene: TRBJ2-7; v_gene: TRBV18; CDR3aa: CASSEGAYSYEQYF
abundance: -; j_gene: TRBJ2-1; v_gene: TRBV7-9; CDR3aa: CASSSIYVDPEYNEQFF
abundance: -; j_gene: TRBJ2-1; v_gene: TRBV6-4; CDR3aa: CASSDGQGGNNEQFF
abundance: -; j_gene: TRBJ2-7; v_gene: TRBV9; CDR3aa: CASSPDQILSYEQYF
abundance: -; j_gene: TRBJ2-5; v_gene: TRBV24-1; CDR3aa: CATSDIRDGQETQYF
abundance: -; j_gene: TRBJ2-7; v_gene: TRBV7-9; CDR3aa: CASSAGQVSTYEQYF
abundance: -; j_gene: TRBJ2-2; v_gene: TRBV7-2; CDR3aa: CASSLSGGPGTGELFF
abundance: -; j_gene: TRBJ2-7; v_gene: TRBV7-2; CDR3aa: CASSLSGTEMTYEQYF
abundance: -; j_gene: TRBJ2-7; v_gene: TRBV7-9; CDR3aa: CASSSPPAAEQYF
abundance: -; j_gene: TRBJ2-5; v_gene: TRBV7-8; CDR3aa: CASSLQGWETQYF
abundance: -; j_gene: TRBJ1-1; v_gene: TRBV29-1; CDR3aa: CSVDGGRNTEAFF
abundance: -; j_gene: TRBJ2-5; v_gene: TRBV7-8; CDR3aa: CASSLEPGGQETQYF
abundance: -; j_gene: TRBJ2-2; v_gene: TRBV7-9; CDR3aa: CASSSATGELFF
abundance: -; j_gene: TRBJ1-1; v_gene: TRBV7-9; CDR3aa: CASSSHKGAGTEAFF
abundance: -; j_gene: TRBJ2-1; v_gene: TRBV5-1; CDR3aa: CASSQTSGGTYNEQFF
abundance: -; j_gene: TRBJ2-3; v_gene: TRBV10-3; CDR3aa: CAISDLQRGFSTDTQYF
abundance: -; j_gene: TRBJ1-1; v_gene: TRBV6-5; CDR3aa: CASFKEGMATEAFF
abundance: -; j_gene: TRBJ2-3; v_gene: TRBV19; CDR3aa: CASSGASTDTQYF